The 15 T cell receptor beta chains below come from one sample, sequenced in a study of blood T cells in healthy people across ages. A second about 7 to 12 cycle PCR used barcoded and J-beta primers. Via MiXCR, TCRdb re-called the 5' RACE reads, giving one row per CDR3 protein. The sample has around 1,700,000 distinct CDR3 sequences, 28% seen once. The material sequenced was blood. These receptors all stem from a woman under 40 in good health.

In regard to this clonotype: At one of its ends the junction is not consistent with the germline gene, which may arise from a read error. This rearrangement joins TRBV18 to TRBJ1-2, with 7 bases matching TRBD1. CDR3 size: 14 residues. The germline V gene encodes CDR1 KGHSH and CDR2 LQKENI. The CDR3 sequence: CAGSLGTATYGYTF. The CDR3, as DNA: TGTGCCGGCTCACTCGGGACAGCGACCTATGGCTACACCTTC.

A few counts support this clonotype. This chain joins TRBV20-1 and TRBJ1-1; D gene uncertain. V was trimmed by 3 bases and J by 5 bases, leaving 13 bases between them. The CDR3 loop spans 13 amino acids. From germline, CDR1 is DFQATT and CDR2 SNEGSKA (reference sequence). CDR3 residues: CSARGRGGTEAFF. CDR3 DNA sequence: TGCAGTGCTAGGGGTCGGGGAGGAACTGAAGCTTTCTTT.

The chain recombines TRBV15 with TRBJ1-2; D is ambiguous. V lost 3 bases, J lost 0 bases, and 8 bases lay in between. CDR1 is LNHNV, CDR2 YYDKDF, per germline (reference sequence). The CDR3 length is 14 residues. DNA for the CDR3: TGTGCCACCAGCAGGGCAGGAGCTAACTATGGCTACACCTTC. It encodes CATSRAGANYGYTF.

This clonotype turned up a few times. The chain recombines TRBV7-2 with TRBJ1-2; D ambiguous. V gave up 2 bases and J gave up 7 bases, with 11 bases separating them. There are 13 residues in the CDR3. Germline V gene sequence: CDR1 SGHTA, CDR2 FQGNSA. CDR3: CASSLRGRSGYTF. DNA for the CDR3: TGTGCCAGCAGCTTAAGAGGGAGGAGTGGCTACACCTTC.

V gene TRBV29-1 combines with J gene TRBJ2-1; TRBD2 aligns across 7 bases. This CDR3 region has 13 residues. V lost 6 bases to trimming and J lost 5 bases; unmatched junction nucleotides: 7. Germline CDR1 and CDR2: SQVTM and ANQGSEA. The CDR3 DNA is TGCAGCGTCGCCGGGACTATAGACAATGAGCAGTTCTTC. Protein: CSVAGTIDNEQFF.

The chain has TRBV18 and TRBJ2-1; TRBD2 matches 14 bases. Germline assignment: CDR1 KGHSH and CDR2 LQKENI. The CDR3 totals 17 residues. With V trimmed by 6 bases and J by 12 bases, 16 bases remained unmatched. The DNA for the CDR3 is TGTGCCAGCTCTCCTGGACTAGCGGGGGGCCCTCTGGGTGGGCAGTTCTTC. Residues: CASSPGLAGGPLGGQFF.

This clonotype appeared many times. The V call is TRBV5-1, the J call TRBJ1-4; D uncertain. This CDR3 is 12 amino acids long. The germline V gene encodes CDR1 SGHRS and CDR2 YFSETQ. The ends were cut back, 4 bases at V and 8 bases at J, with 9 bases in the middle. CDR3 amino acids: CASSPPGEKLFF. CDR3 in DNA: TGCGCCAGCAGCCCTCCTGGCGAAAAACTGTTTTTT.

This sequence joins TRBV6-1 and TRBJ1-2, with 8 bases fitting TRBD1. This CDR3 region has 17 residues. V lost 7 bases, J lost 0 bases, and 13 bases stayed unmatched. Germline CDR1 reads MNHNS; CDR2 reads SASEGT. The CDR3 DNA is TGTGCCAGCACCGCCCGAGGACAGGGACTAGCTAACTATGGCTACACCTTC. It encodes CASTARGQGLANYGYTF.

The genes are TRBV6-2 or TRBV6-3 and TRBJ1-1; D remains unclear. Per the germline V gene, CDR1 is MNHEY and CDR2 is SVGEGT. V lost 8 bases and J lost 1, with 14 bases in between. The CDR3 spans 14 residues. The CDR3 DNA follows: TGTGCCAGCGATCCCGGACTGAGGAACACTGAAGCTTTCTTT. This gives the protein CASDPGLRNTEAFF.

This clonotype was observed at least ten times. V is TRBV5-1 and J is TRBJ2-7; 9 bases agree with TRBD1. There are 14 residues in the CDR3. The ends lost 4 bases at V and 2 bases at J; junction bases unmatched: 4. Germline CDR1 is SGHRS and CDR2 is YFSETQ. In nucleotides, the CDR3 is TGCGCCAGCAGCCGGGACAGGGAGGCCTACGAGCAGTACTTC. This sequence encodes CASSRDREAYEQYF.

This sequence joins TRBV7-2 and TRBJ1-5; 7 bases are a match to TRBD1. J was trimmed by 6 bases and V by 4 bases; bases with no gene match: 3. The length of the CDR3 is 13 residues. CDR1 and CDR2 from the germline V gene are SGHTA and FQGNSA. The CDR3 nucleotides read TGTGCCAGCAGCTGGACAGGTTGTCAGCCCCAGCATTTT. Translation gives CASSWTGCQPQHF.

Comments on this clonotype: Just one base apart from a much larger clone, this may be a read error. The chain uses TRBV4-1 and TRBJ1-2; 8 nucleotides agree with TRBD1. CDR1 and CDR2 (germline): MGHRA, YSYEKL. The CDR3 is 18 residues long. The CDR3 DNA reads TGCGCCAGCAGCCAAGATCACGGGTCAGGGGGCAGGAACTATGGCTGCACCTTC. Translated: CASSQDHGSGGRNYGCTF.

This clonotype appeared a few times. This sequence joins TRBV12-3 or TRBV12-4 and TRBJ2-3; 10 bases fit TRBD2. J lost 2 bases, V lost 6 bases, and 2 bases had no gene match. The CDR3 length is 14 residues. This chain's CDR3 is CASSGLAVTDTQYF. CDR3 nucleotide sequence: TGTGCCAGCAGCGGACTAGCGGTCACAGATACGCAGTATTTT.

This chain uses TRBV12-3 or TRBV12-4 with TRBJ2-1; D might be TRBD2 (6 bases). Trimming shortened V by 6 bases and J by 8 bases, and 17 bases separated the two germline ends. The CDR3 is 14 amino acids. The chain's CDR3 is CASSLAQRGDEQFF. The CDR3 coding sequence is TGTGCCAGCAGCCTAGCGCAACGTGGGGATGAGCAGTTCTTC.

The chain links TRBV5-1 to TRBJ2-5; maybe TRBD1 (5 bases). The CDR3 has 14 residues. The germline V gene encodes CDR1 SGHRS and CDR2 YFSETQ. V gave up 3 bases and J gave up 1 base, with 10 bases separating them. The CDR3 region has the DNA TGCGCCAGCAGCTCCAGGGTTTTCCAAGAGACCCAGTACTTC. This encodes CASSSRVFQETQYF.